This T cell receptor beta chain was retrieved from a study of blood T cell repertoires in COVID-19. Study at large: In each case, the material was cDNA or gDNA derived from T cells, B-cell-depleted T cells, or PBMCs.

Germline-derived CDR1 and CDR2 are SGHDT and YYEEEE. The CDR3 consists of 14 residues. V gave up 5 bases and J gave up 3 bases, with 14 bases separating them. Per the authors' pipeline: Amplifying reference gene primers gave estimates of nucleated cell counts. Measured with immunoSEQ multiplex PCR; TCRdb has only the in-frame clones, and not every one. V and J calls and clone size are given by that table; D and trimming were obtained from the DNA. The sample holds 150,000 to 200,000 clones; more than 65% are singletons and the top ten take about 5.3%. Cohorts were determined from participant-reported clinical history.

The chain recombines TRBV5-6 with TRBJ1-2; maybe TRBD1 (5 bases). This clonotype originated in a woman aged 40 to 50 with acute COVID-19. The material sequenced was PBMCs or T cells enriched from blood (not recorded which). CDR3 nucleotide sequence: TGTGCCAGCAGGCGGGAGGGGATTGACTATGGCTACACCTTC. It yields the protein CASRREGIDYGYTF.